This T cell receptor (beta chain) derives from a study of blood T cell repertoires in COVID-19. The protocol was immunoSEQ multiplex PCR, while the TCRdb copy is restricted to in-frame clones and leaves out a portion. The data show 25,000 to 35,000 clones, 90% seen once. Trimming left V 5 bases short and J 3 bases short, with 8 bases between. CDR1 and CDR2 from the germline V gene are LNHNV and YYDKDF (reference sequence). The CDR3 is 12 amino acids. This clone was recorded once. The chain is built from TRBV15 and TRBJ2-7, with a tentative D call TRBD1 (6 bases). Sequences were obtained from peripheral blood. The TCR was taken from a man aged 55 to 69 with active COVID-19. The CDR3 is CATSAQGYEQYF. CDR3 coding DNA: TGTGCCACCAGCGCACAGGGCTACGAGCAGTACTTC.